These 32 T cell receptor beta chains were all obtained from the same sample, sequenced in a study of cytomegalovirus exposure and HLA in healthy donors. Method: immunoSEQ multiplex PCR; TCRdb's copy keeps in-frame clones and lacks some. Here the sample spans 90,000 to 150,000 clones, roughly 90% being singletons. The sample was PBMCs. These receptor sequences come from a woman aged 18-30 years in good health and CMV-seropositive.

J is TRBJ2-7 and V is TRBV7-2, with D hard to call. The germline CDR1 and CDR2 sequences are SGHTA and FQGNSA. V lost 1 base, J lost 4 bases, and 8 bases lay in between. This CDR3 has 13 amino acids. The CDR3, as DNA: TGTGCCAGCAGCTTAGAAGTACGGTACGAGCAGTACTTC. As protein: CASSLEVRYEQYF.

The chain couples TRBV6-1 to TRBJ2-7; 8 bases match TRBD2. J gave up 4 bases and V 6 bases, and 11 bases lay outside the gene matches. CDR3 size: 15 residues. The germline V gene has CDR1 MNHNS and CDR2 SASEGT. The CDR3 nucleotides read TGTGCCAGCAGGCAAGGGACCAGCGGGAGTTACGAGCAGTACTTC. Translated, it gives CASRQGTSGSYEQYF.

The chain employs TRBV9 and TRBJ1-4; no firm D call. CDR1 SGDLS and CDR2 YYNGEE come from the germline V gene. The length of the CDR3 is 15 residues. V was shortened by 4 bases and J by 2 bases, with 12 bases between the two germline ends. CDR3: CASSTQPETNEKLFF. In nucleotides, the CDR3 is TGTGCCAGCAGCACCCAGCCGGAGACTAATGAAAAACTGTTTTTT.

A single count supports this clone. The gene calls are TRBV29-1 and TRBJ2-3, with D possibly being TRBD2 (6 bases). This CDR3 is 12 amino acids long. Germline V lookup: CDR1 SQVTM, CDR2 ANQGSEA. V was cut by 3 bases and J by 5 bases, with 9 bases left in between. The CDR3 DNA sequence: TGCAGCGTTGATCGGGGGATAGATACGCAGTATTTT. As protein: CSVDRGIDTQYF.

V usage is TRBV5-4 and J usage is TRBJ2-3, with 9 bases aligning to TRBD1. There are 19 residues in the CDR3. Germline CDR1 is SGHNT and CDR2 is YYREEE (reference sequence). The J segment lost 4 bases and the V segment lost 2 bases, leaving 17 bases of the junction unmatched. The CDR3 region is CASSLGGQGYIPSADTQYF. CDR3 in DNA: TGTGCCAGCAGCTTAGGGGGACAGGGATACATACCCTCGGCAGATACGCAGTATTTT. Based on the CDR3 plus reference TRBV5-4 and TRBJ2-3, the full variable domain is ETGVTQSPTHLIKTRGQQVTLRCSSQSGHNTVSWYQQALGQGPQFIFQYYREEENGRGNFPPRFSGLQFPNYSSELNVNALELDDSALYLCASSLGGQGYIPSADTQYFGPGTRLTVL.

This rearrangement joins TRBV21-1 to TRBJ2-2; the table's D call TRBD1 went unverified against the DNA. TRBV21-1 is an annotated pseudogene. CDR3 size: 18 residues. The CDR3: CASSNLFLTQGNTGELFF. The CDR3 nucleotides are TGTGCCAGCAGCAACCTTTTCTTAACGCAGGGGAACACCGGGGAGCTGTTTTTT.

This clone appeared once. This chain joins TRBV5-4 and TRBJ2-1; a possible D gene is TRBD2 (7 bases). Germline lookup yields CDR1 SGHNT and CDR2 YYREEE (reference sequence). Trimming shortened V by 4 bases and J by 0 bases, and 14 bases separated the two germline ends. The CDR3 extends over 16 amino acids. The CDR3 spells CASSLGGADSYNEQFF. CDR3 in DNA: TGTGCCAGCAGCCTTGGGGGGGCGGACTCCTACAATGAGCAGTTCTTC.

CDR3: CASSADRGLLSHYGYTF. The CDR3 DNA reads as TGTGCCAGCAGCGCAGACAGGGGGCTGCTTTCTCACTATGGCTACACCTTC. V gene TRBV9 combines with J gene TRBJ1-2; 10 nucleotides match TRBD1. With 3 bases clipped from V and 3 bases from J, the junction kept 11 bases outside the gene matches. CDR1 is SGDLS, CDR2 YYNGEE, per germline. The CDR3 covers 17 residues.

A note on this clone: This specimen includes other DNA sequences encoding the same CDR3. V usage is TRBV6-5 and J usage is TRBJ2-7, with D uncertain. The CDR3 length is 14 residues. Germline V gives CDR1 MNHEY, CDR2 SVGAGI. V lost 0 bases, J lost 2 bases, and 8 bases lay in between. CDR3 protein: CASSYSRGPYEQYF. For the CDR3, the DNA is TGTGCCAGCAGTTACTCGCGAGGTCCCTACGAGCAGTACTTC.

V gene TRBV30 combines with J gene TRBJ1-3, with 7 bases identical to TRBD1. The CDR3 contains 13 residues. Germline V gives CDR1 GTSNPN, CDR2 SVGIG (reference sequence). Germline trimming cut 0 bases from V and 9 bases from J; bases unmatched to any gene: 5. The CDR3 protein is CAWSVGQASTIYF. CDR3 in DNA: TGTGCCTGGAGTGTAGGACAGGCAAGCACCATATATTTT. Looking up the rest from reference TRBV30 and TRBJ1-3 gives the full variable domain: SQTIHQWPATLVQPVGSPLSLECTVEGTSNPNLYWYRQAAGRGLQLLFYSVGIGQISSEVPQNLSASRPQDRQFILSSKKLLLSDSGFYLCAWSVGQASTIYFGEGSWLTVV.

The rearrangement links TRBV14 to TRBJ2-3, with 9 nucleotides matching TRBD1. Germline V gene data show CDR1 as SGHDN and CDR2 as FVKESK. J lost 1 base, V lost 4 bases, and 3 bases had no gene match. The CDR3 sequence is 15 residues long. CDR3 amino acids: CASSRRTGGTDTQYF. CDR3 coding DNA: TGTGCCAGCAGCCGCCGGACAGGGGGCACAGATACGCAGTATTTT.

The rearrangement links TRBV11-2 to TRBJ1-6; tentatively, D is TRBD1 (6 bases). The CDR3 runs to 15 residues. Germline CDR1 and CDR2: SGHAT and FQNNGV. V lost 2 bases and J 5 bases, leaving 10 bases between the germline ends. CDR3: CASSLPGVHNSPLHF. The CDR3 DNA follows: TGTGCCAGCAGCTTACCAGGGGTCCATAATTCACCCCTCCACTTT.

The genes are TRBV25-1 and TRBJ2-3; D ambiguous. The length of the CDR3 is 18 residues. Trimming removed 0 bases from V and 0 bases from J, with 16 bases in between. Germline lookup yields CDR1 MGHDK and CDR2 SYGVNS. This chain's CDR3 is CASSEYPPLAVSTDTQYF. The CDR3 DNA is TGTGCCAGCAGTGAATACCCCCCTTTGGCGGTTAGCACAGATACGCAGTATTTT.

The chain combines TRBV5-1 with TRBJ1-1, with TRBD1 identical over 11 bases. The CDR3 has 14 amino acids. The V gene's germline CDR1 is SGHRS and CDR2 YFSETQ. Unmatched junction bases numbered 5, after V lost 4 bases and J lost 6 bases. CDR3 loop: CASSPGTGGAEAFF. CDR3 coding DNA: TGCGCCAGCAGCCCTGGGACAGGGGGAGCTGAAGCTTTCTTT.

The V gene is TRBV2, the J gene TRBJ1-1; D is unresolved. The CDR3 has 11 amino acids. Trimming left V 6 bases short and J 1 base short, with 3 bases between. CDR1 and CDR2 (germline): SNHLY, FYNNEI. The chain's CDR3 is CASSQNTEAFF. The CDR3 DNA sequence: TGTGCCAGCAGCCAGAACACTGAAGCTTTCTTT. Full variable domain (rest looked up from reference TRBV2 and TRBJ1-1): EPEVTQTPSHQVTQMGQEVILRCVPISNHLYFYWYRQILGQKVEFLVSFYNNEISEKSEIFDDQFSVERPDGSNFTLKIRSTKLEDSAMYFCASSQNTEAFFGQGTRLTVV.

The chain uses TRBV5-1 and TRBJ2-7; TRBD1 aligns across 8 bases. The CDR3 loop spans 14 amino acids. The germline V gene encodes CDR1 SGHRS and CDR2 YFSETQ. V gave up 4 bases and J gave up 6 bases; unmatched junction bases: 9. The CDR3 bases are TGCGCCAGCAGCGTCGGGACAGGTGATGGCGAGCAGTACTTC. This sequence encodes CASSVGTGDGEQYF.

The chain recombines TRBV30 with TRBJ1-1; D not resolved. The CDR3 length is 13 residues. Between the trimmed V and J ends, which lost 5 bases and 1 base, there was a span of 11 bases. CDR1 GTSNPN and CDR2 SVGIG come from the germline V gene (reference sequence). The CDR3 here is CAWRHKTNTEAFF. The CDR3 DNA sequence: TGTGCCTGGCGACATAAGACGAACACTGAAGCTTTCTTT.

This chain joins TRBV7-2 and TRBJ2-7; 9 positions agree with TRBD1. Germline CDR1 SGHTA, CDR2 FQGNSA. The CDR3 length is 13 residues. J lost 12 bases, V lost 3 bases, and 9 bases had no gene match. Written as DNA, the CDR3 is TGTGCCAGCAGCTTTCCTGGACAGGGGACCCTGTACTTC. This translates into CASSFPGQGTLYF.

In this sample, this clone turned up a few times. The chain carries TRBV7-2 and TRBJ1-5; D gene ambiguous. CDR1 is SGHTA and CDR2 is FQGNSA in the germline V gene. The CDR3 totals 15 residues. Trimming removed 2 bases from V and 4 bases from J, with 12 bases in between. For the CDR3, the DNA is TGTGCCAGCAGCTTAACCCAGGCCAGAAATCAGCCCCAGCATTTT. Translating it yields CASSLTQARNQPQHF.

This rearrangement joins TRBV9 to TRBJ2-3; D is possibly TRBD1 (7 bases). CDR3 length: 16 amino acids. V gave up 2 bases and J gave up 5 bases, with 18 bases separating them. Germline CDR1 reads SGDLS; CDR2 reads YYNGEE. CDR3 region: CASSVRGDRGRDTQYF. The DNA of the CDR3 is TGTGCCAGCAGCGTCAGGGGGGACCGGGGGAGAGATACGCAGTATTTT.

In DNA form, the CDR3 reads TGTGCCAGCAGCCTTACAGGGGGATACTCCTACGAGCAGTACTTC. Translation: CASSLTGGYSYEQYF. J is TRBJ2-7 and V is TRBV13, with 8 bases aligning to TRBD1. Trimming took 5 bases from V and 0 from J; bases not matched to a gene: 6. This CDR3 has 15 amino acids. Per the germline V gene, CDR1 is PRHDT and CDR2 is FYEKMQ (reference sequence).

This clone has only one observation. This chain joins TRBV7-3 and TRBJ2-1; D is possibly TRBD1 (6 bases). The CDR3 totals 16 residues. Germline V CDR1 and CDR2: SGHTA, FQGTGA. Between the trimmed V and J ends, which lost 2 bases and 4 bases, there was a span of 15 bases. CDR3 protein: CASSLGYRVRYNEQFF. For the CDR3, the DNA is TGTGCCAGCAGCTTAGGCTACAGGGTAAGGTACAATGAGCAGTTCTTC.

This clone appeared once. This chain connects TRBV30 to TRBJ1-4; D unresolved. V was trimmed by 2 bases and J by 0 bases, leaving 10 bases between them. The CDR3 consists of 15 residues. The germline CDR1 and CDR2 sequences are GTSNPN and SVGIG (reference sequence). In nucleotides, the CDR3 is TGTGCCTGGAGTTCGGGGTTTGCAACTAATGAAAAACTGTTTTTT. Translating it yields CAWSSGFATNEKLFF.

V usage is TRBV9 and J usage is TRBJ2-3, with D perhaps TRBD2 (6 bases). Germline assignment: CDR1 SGDLS and CDR2 YYNGEE. V was trimmed by 0 bases and J by 4 bases, leaving 12 bases between them. The CDR3 spans 15 residues. The CDR3 region is CASSVAAGSADTQYF. In DNA, the CDR3 is TGTGCCAGCAGCGTAGCGGCGGGATCCGCAGATACGCAGTATTTT.

This chain uses TRBV29-1 with TRBJ2-5; TRBD1 matches 8 bases. V lost 7 bases and J lost 1; bases outside the gene matches: 2. This CDR3 comprises 12 residues. Germline V lookup: CDR1 SQVTM, CDR2 ANQGSEA. This CDR3 reads CSGGQGQETQYF. The CDR3 nucleotides are TGCAGCGGTGGACAGGGCCAAGAGACCCAGTACTTC.

The chain is built from TRBV13 and TRBJ1-2; possibly TRBD1 for D (6 bases). Germline CDR1 PRHDT, CDR2 FYEKMQ (reference sequence). V dropped 4 bases and J dropped 7 bases, with 13 bases sitting between them. This CDR3 contains 13 residues. Written as DNA, the CDR3 is TGTGCCAGCAGCTCTGGGGGGGCCGGTGGCTACACCTTC. Its protein product is CASSSGGAGGYTF.

The chain has TRBV4-1 and TRBJ2-7, with 11 nucleotides matching TRBD2. Germline trimming cut 4 bases from V and 2 bases from J; bases unmatched to any gene: 1. Germline-derived CDR1 and CDR2 are MGHRA and YSYEKL. The CDR3 has 14 residues. DNA of the CDR3: TGCGCCAGCAGCCCGACTAGCGGGACCTACGAGCAGTACTTC. Amino acids: CASSPTSGTYEQYF.

This clone was picked up a small number of times. J is TRBJ1-1 and V is TRBV5-1; weak D call: TRBD1 (5 bases). The CDR3 is 14 amino acids. Germline-derived CDR1 and CDR2 are SGHRS and YFSETQ. Trimming left V 0 bases short and J 5 bases short, with 11 bases between. The CDR3 bases are TGCGCCAGCAGCTTGGTGGCAGGGCGGACTGAAGCTTTCTTT. Protein: CASSLVAGRTEAFF.

The chain combines TRBV28 with TRBJ1-5, with 7 bases fitting TRBD1. V lost 2 bases and J lost 2; bases outside the gene matches: 3. The CDR3 length is 15 residues. CDR1 MDHEN and CDR2 SYDVKM come from the germline V gene. Written as DNA, the CDR3 is TGTGCCAGCAGTTTAACAGGGGTGGGCAATCAGCCCCAGCATTTT. It codes for CASSLTGVGNQPQHF.

The rearrangement joins TRBV7-2 to TRBJ2-5; no clear D. The V and J ends lost 0 bases and 1 base respectively, with 9 bases between them. CDR1 is SGHTA, CDR2 FQGNSA, per germline. The CDR3 spans 15 residues. The CDR3 DNA is TGTGCCAGCAGCTTAGCGCCCGGAGCCCAAGAGACCCAGTACTTC. Translation: CASSLAPGAQETQYF.

The V gene is TRBV5-1, the J gene TRBJ2-5; 11 bases agree with TRBD2. Trimming removed 6 bases from V and 0 bases from J; junction bases left unmatched: 4. Germline loops: CDR1 SGHRS, CDR2 YFSETQ. The CDR3 contains 15 residues. The DNA of the CDR3 is TGCGCCAGCACCTTAGCGGGAGGGTACCAAGAGACCCAGTACTTC. Protein: CASTLAGGYQETQYF. Based on the CDR3 plus reference TRBV5-1 and TRBJ2-5, the full variable domain is KAGVTQTPRYLIKTRGQQVTLSCSPISGHRSVSWYQQTPGQGLQFLFEYFSETQRNKGNFPGRFSGRQFSNSRSEMNVSTLELGDSALYLCASTLAGGYQETQYFGPGTRLLVL.

The chain combines TRBV6-1 with TRBJ2-3; 11 bases map to TRBD1. Germline CDR1 and CDR2: MNHNS and SASEGT. The CDR3 spans 16 residues. V dropped 4 bases and J dropped 6; count of bases not matched to a gene: 9. The CDR3 spells CASSGGAGTGGDTQYF. The CDR3 DNA reads TGTGCCAGCAGTGGTGGGGCGGGGACAGGGGGTGATACGCAGTATTTT.